The sequence of this TCR beta chain was determined in a study of cytomegalovirus exposure and HLA in healthy donors. Study context: As released early, the data held around 80 million unique TCRs from HLA-typed donors.

The sample holds one count of this clone. V trimming: 5 bases; J trimming: 5 bases; junction bases outside the gene matches: 13. The CDR3 consists of 16 residues. Germline CDR1 and CDR2: KGHSH and LQKENI. Though probably carrying unrecorded immune exposures, donors were nominally healthy at sampling. The PCR had 60 Vbeta and 13 Jbeta primers. The method was immunoSEQ multiplex PCR; TCRdb's version includes in-frame clones alone and lacks a portion of them. The table shows 150,000 to 200,000 clones, with about four fifths occurring only once. Material for sequencing was PBMCs. The receptor's source is a girl between 5 and 17 years old in good health and CMV-seropositive. The chain combines TRBV18 with TRBJ1-2; TRBD1 agrees at 8 bases. The CDR3, as DNA: TGTGCCAGCTCATCCCCGGGACAGGACTATTATTATGGCTACACCTTC. Protein: CASSSPGQDYYYGYTF.